The 8 T cell receptor beta chains listed next were all sequenced from one sample in a study of cytomegalovirus exposure and HLA in healthy donors. Primers: 60 Vbeta forward and 13 Jbeta reverse. Generated by immunoSEQ multiplex PCR, the TCRdb table keeps only in-frame clones and is missing some. The sample shows about 81,000 clones, 77% of them seen only once. Sequencing was done on a sample of PBMCs. Every receptor here comes from a man between 45 and 60 years old in good health and CMV-seropositive.

This clone has only a few counts. This chain uses TRBV7-9 with TRBJ2-1; 8 nucleotides align to TRBD2. With V trimmed by 4 bases and J by 0 bases, 2 bases remained unmatched. This CDR3 has 15 residues. Germline CDR1 SEHNR, CDR2 FQNEAQ (reference sequence). This chain's CDR3 is CASSSRGGSYNEQFF. The CDR3 nucleotides read TGTGCCAGCAGCTCACGGGGGGGCTCCTACAATGAGCAGTTCTTC.

The chain links TRBV21-1 to TRBJ2-6; the listed D gene, TRBD2, was not tested against the DNA. TRBV21-1 has pseudogene status. The CDR3 is 18 residues long. The CDR3 spells CASSKDGGGALGANGLTF. Here the CDR3 DNA reads TGTGCCAGCAGCAAAGATGGAGGGGGGGCCCTTGGGGCCAACGGCCTGACTTTC.

This chain links TRBV19 with TRBJ2-7, with 13 nucleotides matching TRBD2. The CDR3 extends over 14 amino acids. Germline V gene data show CDR1 as LNHDA and CDR2 as SQIVND (reference sequence). V was clipped by 10 bases and J by 3 bases; unmatched bases: 6. CDR3 in amino acids: CATTRTSGSYEQYF. The CDR3 DNA reads as TGTGCCACCACCCGGACTAGCGGGAGCTACGAGCAGTACTTC.

The chain couples TRBV5-1 to TRBJ2-3; 7 nucleotides align to TRBD2. The CDR3 spans 14 residues. Trimming at V came to 4 bases and at J to 6 bases, leaving 8 bases not matched to a gene. The germline gives CDR1 SGHRS, CDR2 YFSETQ. The CDR3 DNA follows: TGCGCCAGCAGCCCTCGGGGGGAGTTGGATACGCAGTATTTT. It specifies CASSPRGELDTQYF.

The chain links TRBV20-1 to TRBJ1-2, with D perhaps TRBD1 (6 bases). Germline V gene lookup returns CDR1 DFQATT and CDR2 SNEGSKA (reference sequence). V lost 2 bases to trimming and J lost 6 bases, with 7 bases between them. The CDR3 has 11 amino acids. CDR3 sequence: CSARRGNGYTF. The CDR3 nucleotides read TGCAGTGCTAGAAGGGGGAATGGCTACACCTTC.

This clone was counted a single time. This rearrangement joins TRBV27 to TRBJ2-1, with 9 bases identical to TRBD2. Looked up from germline, CDR1 is MNHEY and CDR2 is SMNVEV (reference sequence). Trimming at V came to 5 bases and at J to 4 bases, leaving 9 bases not matched to a gene. The CDR3 consists of 16 residues. CDR3 in amino acids: CASSPLAGEGYNEQFF. In nucleotides, the CDR3 is TGTGCCAGCAGTCCGTTAGCGGGAGAAGGGTACAATGAGCAGTTCTTC.

The chain carries TRBV19 and TRBJ2-5, with TRBD1 identical over 9 bases. Unmatched junction bases numbered 9, after V lost 3 bases and J lost 4 bases. Germline CDR1 reads LNHDA; CDR2 reads SQIVND (reference sequence). The length of the CDR3 is 16 residues. In DNA form, the CDR3 reads TGTGCCAGTAGTATGATGGGACAGGGTACGGGAGAGACCCAGTACTTC. This translates into CASSMMGQGTGETQYF.

The chain links TRBV4-1 to TRBJ1-2; D gene unclear. From germline, CDR1 is MGHRA and CDR2 YSYEKL. The CDR3 runs to 16 residues. V lost 2 bases and J lost 2, with 15 bases in between. CDR3 sequence reads: CASSQSGQTTNYGYTF. The CDR3 region has the DNA TGCGCCAGCAGCCAATCCGGCCAGACTACGAACTATGGCTACACCTTC.